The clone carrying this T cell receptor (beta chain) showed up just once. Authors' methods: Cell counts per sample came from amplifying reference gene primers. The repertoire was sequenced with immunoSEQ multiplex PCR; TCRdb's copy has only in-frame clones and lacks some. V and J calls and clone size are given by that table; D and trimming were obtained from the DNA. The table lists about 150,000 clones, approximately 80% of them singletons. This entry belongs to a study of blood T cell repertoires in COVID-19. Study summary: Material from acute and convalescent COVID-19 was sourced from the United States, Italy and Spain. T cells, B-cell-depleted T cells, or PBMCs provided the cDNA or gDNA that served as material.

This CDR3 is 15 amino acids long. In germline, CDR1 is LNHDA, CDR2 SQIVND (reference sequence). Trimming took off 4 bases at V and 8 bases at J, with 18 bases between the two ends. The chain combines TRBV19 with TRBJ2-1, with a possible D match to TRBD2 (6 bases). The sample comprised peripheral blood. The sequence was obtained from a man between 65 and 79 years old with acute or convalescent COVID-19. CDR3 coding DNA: TGTGCCAGTAGTAACCAGCTAGCGACTGTCCATGAGCAGTTCTTC. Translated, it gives CASSNQLATVHEQFF.